The 10 T cell receptor beta chains below come from one sample, sequenced in a study of blood T cell repertoires in COVID-19. TCRdb keeps only in-frame clones here, not all; method: immunoSEQ multiplex PCR. The sample includes tens of thousands of clones, about 83% of them seen just once. Sequencing was performed on peripheral blood. The receptors were sampled from a man aged 25 to 40 with COVID-19, enrolled during active disease.

This CDR3 reads CASSTRQGTEAFF. The CDR3 DNA follows: TGTGCCAGCAGCACTAGACAGGGCACTGAAGCTTTCTTT. V gene TRBV6-5 combines with J gene TRBJ1-1; TRBD1 matches 7 bases. The CDR3 is 13 amino acids. Trimming at V came to 6 bases and at J to 4 bases, leaving 5 bases not matched to a gene. CDR1 MNHEY and CDR2 SVGAGI come from the germline V gene.

The chain recombines TRBV19 with TRBJ2-1; 7 nucleotides match TRBD1. CDR1 is LNHDA, CDR2 SQIVND, per germline (reference sequence). V gave up 4 bases and J gave up 4 bases; unmatched junction bases: 16. The CDR3 has 18 amino acids. In DNA, the CDR3 is TGTGCCAGTAGTACAGGACCCTTTAGACAGGGAAAGTACAATGAGCAGTTCTTC. Amino acids: CASSTGPFRQGKYNEQFF.

The V and J genes are TRBV2 and TRBJ2-5, with D perhaps matching TRBD1 (6 bases). V lost 6 bases and J 5 bases, leaving 16 bases between the germline ends. The CDR3 has 14 amino acids. Looked up from germline, CDR1 is SNHLY and CDR2 is FYNNEI. Written as DNA, the CDR3 is TGTGCCAGCAGGCGAAACAGGGTCGGGGAGACCCAGTACTTC. Its protein product is CASRRNRVGETQYF.

This rearrangement joins TRBV28 to TRBJ1-1; TRBD1 might be the D (5 bases). V shed 6 bases and J shed 3 bases, with 17 bases lying between them. Germline-derived CDR1 and CDR2 are MDHEN and SYDVKM. This CDR3 contains 15 residues. This CDR3 is CASSQPGVGDTEAFF. As DNA, the CDR3 is TGTGCCAGCAGCCAACCGGGGGTCGGGGACACTGAAGCTTTCTTT.

J is TRBJ2-1 and V is TRBV6-1; D is possibly TRBD1 (6 bases). The germline gives CDR1 MNHNS, CDR2 SASEGT. This CDR3 comprises 15 residues. V was cut by 2 bases and J by 7 bases, with 15 bases left in between. The CDR3 DNA follows: TGTGCCAGCAGTGAATTCCAAAACGACAGGAATGAGCAGTTCTTC. Its protein product is CASSEFQNDRNEQFF.

The rearrangement joins TRBV7-8 to TRBJ2-3; 8 nucleotides line up with TRBD1. V lost 4 bases, J lost 2 bases, and 8 bases stayed unmatched. This CDR3 region has 16 residues. The germline V gene encodes CDR1 SGHVS and CDR2 FQNEAQ. The CDR3 sequence is CASSSRDRRNTDTQYF. The CDR3 DNA sequence: TGTGCCAGCAGCTCGCGGGACAGGAGAAACACAGATACGCAGTATTTT.

The chain is built from TRBV9 and TRBJ1-2; D ambiguous. Germline V lookup: CDR1 SGDLS, CDR2 YYNGEE. V lost 0 bases and J lost 6, with 12 bases in between. The CDR3 has 14 residues. CDR3 in DNA: TGTGCCAGCAGCGTAGGGAGGGTACGCGATGGCTACACCTTC. Protein sequence: CASSVGRVRDGYTF.

This sequence joins TRBV7-2 and TRBJ1-2; D is possibly TRBD1 (6 bases). Germline-derived CDR1 and CDR2 are SGHTA and FQGNSA. The CDR3 sequence is 15 residues long. Trimming took off 2 bases at V and 0 bases at J, with 10 bases between the two ends. CDR3 in DNA: TGTGCCAGCAGCTTACAGGGACACACTAACTATGGCTACACCTTC. It translates to CASSLQGHTNYGYTF.

DNA for the CDR3: TGTGCCAGCTCTCCCCCCCCTTCCTACGAGCAGTACTTC. It translates to CASSPPPSYEQYF. The J gene is TRBJ2-7, the V gene TRBV28; D is undetermined. This CDR3 contains 13 residues. Germline loops: CDR1 MDHEN, CDR2 SYDVKM. With 8 bases removed from V and 1 base from J, the gap between germline ends came to 12 bases. Using reference TRBV28 and TRBJ2-7 for the parts outside the CDR3, the full variable domain is DVKVTQSSRYLVKRTGEKVFLECVQDMDHENMFWYRQDPGLGLRLIYFSYDVKMKEKGDIPEGYSVSREKKERFSLILESASTNQTSMYLCASSPPPSYEQYFGPGTRLTVT.

This chain joins TRBV2 and TRBJ1-6; a weak D match, TRBD1 (6 bases). V gave up 6 bases and J gave up 8 bases, with 20 bases separating them. There are 16 residues in the CDR3. The germline gives CDR1 SNHLY, CDR2 FYNNEI. This chain's CDR3 is CASSLRQGFDDSPLHF. CDR3 DNA: TGTGCCAGCAGCCTGCGTCAGGGGTTTGATGATTCACCCCTCCACTTT.